The text below deals with one T cell receptor beta chain. This record comes from a study of blood T cell repertoires in COVID-19. Study overall: Nucleic acid was either cDNA or gDNA, and it came from T cells, B-cell-depleted T cells, or PBMCs.

The study recruited people aged about 18 to 89 years across around 23 US areas. Cohorts were assigned according to the clinical history that participants reported. Per the study methods: The assay estimated nucleated cells by amplifying reference gene primers. Only in-frame clones appear in the TCRdb table, and some are missing; sequencing was by immunoSEQ multiplex PCR. The V and J calls and clone size are taken from that table; D and trimming were inferred from the DNA. Here the sample spans roughly 250,000 clones, around 89% being singletons. V lost 2 bases to trimming and J lost 1 base, with 16 bases between them. The CDR3 sequence is 16 residues long. Germline V gene lookup returns CDR1 SGDLS and CDR2 YYNGEE.

The V and J genes are TRBV9 and TRBJ2-7, with a weak D call TRBD1 (5 bases). The TCR originated in a woman in her thirties or forties with acute COVID-19. The sequenced material came from PBMCs or T cells enriched from blood (not recorded which). The CDR3 DNA follows: TGTGCCAGCAGCGTGGGGCATGGGCAGTTGTCCTACGAGCAGTACTTC. Amino acids: CASSVGHGQLSYEQYF.